Listed below are T cell receptor beta chains from one sample, sequenced in a study of immune cell composition in non-small cell lung cancer. TCRdb's copy holds only in-frame clones and misses some; the assay was immunoSEQ multiplex PCR. The sample has some 14,000 clones; roughly 80% are singletons. Sequencing was done on a sample of lung tumor tissue. The origin of the receptors is a human donor with non-small cell lung cancer. The CDR3 runs from the conserved cysteine through the conserved F or W. Each record gives: clone size, V gene, D gene, J gene, CDR3 DNA, CDR3 protein. D genes are given only for firm matches. Only part of the rows carry a size: once, few, many, or a class if the clone is expanded.

>-|TRBV28|-|TRBJ2-7
TGTGCCAGCAGTTTCCCAGGAGGAAACGAGCAGTACTTC
CASSFPGGNEQYF
>-|TRBV7-9|TRBD2|TRBJ2-5
TGTGCCAGCAGCCTAGCGGGGGGCCAAGAGACCCAGTACTTC
CASSLAGGQETQYF
>-|TRBV6-5|TRBD2|TRBJ2-2
TGTGCCAGCAGTTTGACTAGCGGAAACACCGGGGAGCTGTTTTTT
CASSLTSGNTGELFF
>few|TRBV19|-|TRBJ2-7
TGTGCCAGTAGTCACGGGAGTCCGGGAGAGCAGTACTTC
CASSHGSPGEQYF
>-|TRBV5-1|-|TRBJ1-2
TGCGCCAGCAGCCCCCAGGGGTTTAACTATGGCTACACCTTC
CASSPQGFNYGYTF
>-|TRBV5-6|TRBD2|TRBJ2-5
TGTGCCAGCAGCCCCATCTTGGGGGGGGAGGCCCAGTACTTC
CASSPILGGEAQYF
>-|TRBV11-1|TRBD2|TRBJ2-1
TGTGCCAGCAGGCGACTAGCGGGAGGGTACAATGAGCAGTTCTTC
CASRRLAGGYNEQFF
>-|TRBV28|-|TRBJ2-1
TGTGCCAGCAGTTCGGCCGGGTTTGGGCAGTTCTTC
CASSSAGFGQFF
>-|TRBV19|TRBD1|TRBJ2-5
TGTGCCAGTAAGGGACAGTACCAAGAGACCCAGTACTTC
CASKGQYQETQYF
>-|TRBV11-1|-|TRBJ2-1
TGTGCCAGCAGCTTAGCTGGTGGGGGCGGGTACAATGAGCAGTTCTTC
CASSLAGGGGYNEQFF
>-|TRBV19|TRBD1|TRBJ2-5
TGTGCCAGTAGTATAGCTGCAGGGGGTGAGACCCAGTACTTC
CASSIAAGGETQYF
>few|TRBV21-1|-|TRBJ2-4
TGTGCCAGCAGCAAAGCGGGACGGCTAGCCAAAAACATTCAGTACTTC
CASSKAGRLAKNIQYF
>-|TRBV7-2|TRBD2|TRBJ2-4
TGTGCCAGCAGCTTAAGTGGTAGCGGGAGGGGTGGAGCCAAAAACATTCAGTACTTC
CASSLSGSGRGGAKNIQYF
>-|TRBV4-1|-|TRBJ2-7
TGCGCCAGCAGCCAAGTGGTCTCGACTGCATACGAGCAGTACTTC
CASSQVVSTAYEQYF
>-|TRBV11-1|TRBD2|TRBJ2-7
TGTGCCAGCAGCTTCGGGACTAGCGGCCTCTCCTACGAGCAGTACTTC
CASSFGTSGLSYEQYF
>-|TRBV5-4|TRBD1|TRBJ2-3
TGTGCCAGCAGCCCTCGACAGGGGGCGCAGACGCAGTATTTT
CASSPRQGAQTQYF
>once|TRBV2|-|TRBJ1-1
TGTGCCAGCAAAGCAGGGCCCCAGAACACTGAAGCTTTCTTT
CASKAGPQNTEAFF
>few|TRBV2|-|TRBJ1-1
TGTGCCAGCAGGGGGGCCCGAGCTTTCTTT
CASRGARAFF
>-|TRBV19|-|TRBJ1-2
TGTGCCAGTAGTGCCCGACAGTCATCTCTTAACTATGGCTACACCTTC
CASSARQSSLNYGYTF
>medium-sized|TRBV7-3|-|TRBJ2-3
TGTGCCAGCAGCTTACGGCGGGCCTCGAACACAGATACGCAGTATTTT
CASSLRRASNTDTQYF
>few|TRBV4-3|-|TRBJ2-7
TGCGCCAGCAGCCAAGTGCAAGGGAGCTCCTACGAGCAGTACTTC
CASSQVQGSSYEQYF
>once|TRBV29-1|-|TRBJ1-1
TGCAGCGTACAACTCATGAACACTGAAGCTTTCTTT
CSVQLMNTEAFF
>-|TRBV6-5|-|TRBJ2-7
TGTGCCAGCAGTTTCATACAGGGAAATCGGGCCTACGAGCAGTACTTC
CASSFIQGNRAYEQYF
>-|TRBV28|-|TRBJ2-7
TGTGCCACCAGGGGTTCCGCGGGAGCAACCCACGAGCAGTACTTC
CATRGSAGATHEQYF
>-|TRBV20-1|-|TRBJ2-5
TGCAGTGCCCCTCTCGTGGAGACCCAGTACTTC
CSAPLVETQYF
>-|TRBV9|-|TRBJ2-5
TGTGCCAGCAGCGCAACCCCTCACGGGCAAGAGACCCAGTACTTC
CASSATPHGQETQYF
>few|TRBV7-2|TRBD2|TRBJ2-7
TGTGCCAGCAGCTTAGGGATTAGCGGGACCTACGAGCAGTACTTC
CASSLGISGTYEQYF
>once|TRBV7-9|TRBD2|TRBJ2-2
TGTGCCAGCACACTAGCGGGAGAAGCCGGGGAGCTGTTTTTT
CASTLAGEAGELFF
>-|TRBV27|TRBD2|TRBJ2-1
TGTGCCAGCCCCCCTCGCCGGGCTAGCGGCAACAATGAGCAGTTCTTC
CASPPRRASGNNEQFF
>-|TRBV10-3|-|TRBJ2-5
TGTGCCATCAGTGACGGTACTAGCCCGGAGACCCAGTACTTC
CAISDGTSPETQYF
>-|TRBV19|-|TRBJ2-4
TGTGCCAGTAGTAGCCCCGGGAGTTCCAAAAACATTCAGTACTTC
CASSSPGSSKNIQYF
>-|TRBV4-1|TRBD2|TRBJ2-5
TGCGCCAGCAGCCCGGGACTAGCGGGAATCTCTCTCCGGGAGACCCAGTACTTC
CASSPGLAGISLRETQYF
>-|TRBV5-6|-|TRBJ2-7
TGTGCCAGCAGCTTGCAAAGCTACGAGCAGTACTTC
CASSLQSYEQYF
>-|TRBV6-5|TRBD1|TRBJ2-7
TGTGCCAGCACCATCAGGACAGGGCCCTACGAGCAGTACTTC
CASTIRTGPYEQYF
>-|TRBV6-5|-|TRBJ1-2
TGTGCCAGCAGTACAGCCTTCAGGGTAGGCTATGGCTACACCTTC
CASSTAFRVGYGYTF
>-|TRBV10-3|-|TRBJ2-1
TGTGCCATCAGTGAGTCGCCGCCAGGGCCTTACAATGAGCAGTTCTTC
CAISESPPGPYNEQFF
>-|TRBV7-3|-|TRBJ2-1
TGTGCCAGCAGCTTACAAGGGGGAGGGCCGTTCTTC
CASSLQGGGPFF
>-|TRBV28|-|TRBJ2-1
TGTGCCAGCAACCGGAGGGGGTCATACAATGAGCAGTTCTTC
CASNRRGSYNEQFF
>-|TRBV6-1|TRBD1|TRBJ2-1
TGTGCCACCAAGACCGGGACAGGGATAAACAATGAGCAGTTCTTC
CATKTGTGINNEQFF
>-|TRBV7-2|-|TRBJ2-1
TGTGCCAGCAGCCAAGGTGCGGCCTCGTCCTACAATGAGCAGTTCTTC
CASSQGAASSYNEQFF
>-|TRBV9|TRBD1|TRBJ1-2
TGTGCCAGCAGCGCCGGGACAGGGGGCTATGGCTACACCTTC
CASSAGTGGYGYTF
>-|TRBV6-6|TRBD2|TRBJ2-7
TGTGCCAGCAGTTACGGAGTAGCGGGAGCGAACGAGCAGTACTTC
CASSYGVAGANEQYF
>-|TRBV6-6|-|TRBJ1-1
TGTGCCAGCAGCTCCCCCAACACTGAAGCTTTCTTT
CASSSPNTEAFF
>once|TRBV5-4|TRBD2|TRBJ2-7
TGTGCCAGCAGCTTGGGGGAGGGGTTCGAGCAGTACTTC
CASSLGEGFEQYF
>-|TRBV30|-|TRBJ1-5
TGTGCCTGGAGTGTATCCGGTTCTGAGTGGCAGCCCCAGCATTTT
CAWSVSGSEWQPQHF
>-|TRBV7-8|-|TRBJ1-5
TGTGCCAGCAGCTTAGGACGACAGGAGGGTCAGCCCCAGCATTTT
CASSLGRQEGQPQHF
>-|TRBV30|-|TRBJ1-6
TGTGCCTGGACCTCCGGGACATATGATTCACCCCTCCACTTT
CAWTSGTYDSPLHF
>-|TRBV19|-|TRBJ2-3
TGTGCCAGTAGTGCCCGGGACTTTCGCACAGATACGCAGTATTTT
CASSARDFRTDTQYF
>-|TRBV5-1|TRBD1|TRBJ1-5
TGCGCCAGCAGCTTTGAACCCGGGACAGGGAATCAGCCCCAGCATTTT
CASSFEPGTGNQPQHF
>-|TRBV9|-|TRBJ1-3
TGTGCCAGCAGCGTAGTTGGGGGCTCTGGAAACACCATATATTTT
CASSVVGGSGNTIYF
>once|TRBV4-2|-|TRBJ1-5
TGTGCCAGCAGCCAAGATGGCAGACAGATCAGCAATCAGCCCCAGCATTTT
CASSQDGRQISNQPQHF